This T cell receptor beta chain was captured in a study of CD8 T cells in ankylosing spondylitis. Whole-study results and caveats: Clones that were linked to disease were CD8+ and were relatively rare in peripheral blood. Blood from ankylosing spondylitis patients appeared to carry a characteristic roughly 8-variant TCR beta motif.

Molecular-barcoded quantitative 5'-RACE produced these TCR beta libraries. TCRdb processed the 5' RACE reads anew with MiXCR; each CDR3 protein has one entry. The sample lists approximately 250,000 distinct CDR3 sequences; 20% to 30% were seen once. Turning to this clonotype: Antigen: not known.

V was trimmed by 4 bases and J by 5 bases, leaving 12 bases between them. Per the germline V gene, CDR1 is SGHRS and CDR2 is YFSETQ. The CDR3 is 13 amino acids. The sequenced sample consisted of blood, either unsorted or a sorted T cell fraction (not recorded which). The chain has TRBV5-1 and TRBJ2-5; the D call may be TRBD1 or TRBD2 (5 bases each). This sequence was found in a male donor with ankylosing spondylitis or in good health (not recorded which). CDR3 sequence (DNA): TGCGCCAGCAGCGTCGAGGGGTCGGAGACCCAGTACTTC. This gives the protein CASSVEGSETQYF.